This TCR beta chain is from a study of brain T cells in children with intractable seizures. V gave up 6 bases and J gave up 5 bases, with 13 bases separating them. Germline values: CDR1 SGHNT, CDR2 YENEEA. This CDR3 is 13 amino acids long. Profiled with immunoSEQ multiplex PCR; TCRdb holds only in-frame clones, not every one. The data contain about 76,000 clones, 85% to 95% of them singletons. The input for sequencing was peripheral blood, taken at surgery. The chain is built from TRBV11-3 and TRBJ2-5, with D perhaps matching TRBD1 (6 bases). The sequence was obtained from a boy in the first two years of life with tuberous sclerosis and intractable seizures. The CDR3 region is CASSSGARETQYF. DNA of the CDR3: TGTGCCAGCAGTTCAGGGGCCAGGGAGACCCAGTACTTC.